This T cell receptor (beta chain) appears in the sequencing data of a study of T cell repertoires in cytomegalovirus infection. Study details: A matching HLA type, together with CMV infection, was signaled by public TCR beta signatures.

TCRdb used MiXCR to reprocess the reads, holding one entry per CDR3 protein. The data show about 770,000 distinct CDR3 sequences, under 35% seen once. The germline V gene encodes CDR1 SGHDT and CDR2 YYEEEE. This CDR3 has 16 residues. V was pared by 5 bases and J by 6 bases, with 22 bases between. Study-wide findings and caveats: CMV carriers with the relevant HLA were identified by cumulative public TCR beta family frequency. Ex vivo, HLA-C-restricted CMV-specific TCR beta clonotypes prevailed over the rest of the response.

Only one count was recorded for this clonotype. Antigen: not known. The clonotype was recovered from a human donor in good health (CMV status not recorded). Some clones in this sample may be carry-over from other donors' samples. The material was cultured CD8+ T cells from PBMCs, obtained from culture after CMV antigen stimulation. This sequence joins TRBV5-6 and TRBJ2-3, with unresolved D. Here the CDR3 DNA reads TGTGCCAGCAGTTCCTTTACAGATCCGCCCCCGGATACGCAGTATTTT. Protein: CASSSFTDPPPDTQYF.